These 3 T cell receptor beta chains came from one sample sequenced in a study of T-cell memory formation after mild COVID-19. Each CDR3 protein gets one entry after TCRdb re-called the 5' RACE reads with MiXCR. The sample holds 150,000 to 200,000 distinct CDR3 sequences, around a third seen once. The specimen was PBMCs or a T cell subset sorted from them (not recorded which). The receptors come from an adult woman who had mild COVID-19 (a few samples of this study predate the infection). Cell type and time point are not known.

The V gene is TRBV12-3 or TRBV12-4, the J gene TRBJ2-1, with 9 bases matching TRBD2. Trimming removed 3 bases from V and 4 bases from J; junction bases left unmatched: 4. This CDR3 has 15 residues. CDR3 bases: TGTGCCAGCAGTTTGGTAGCGGGGGTTTACAATGAGCAGTTCTTC. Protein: CASSLVAGVYNEQFF.

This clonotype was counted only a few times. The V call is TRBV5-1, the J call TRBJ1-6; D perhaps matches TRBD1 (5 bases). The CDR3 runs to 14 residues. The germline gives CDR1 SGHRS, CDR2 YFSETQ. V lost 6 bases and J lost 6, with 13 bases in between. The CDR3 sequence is CASNLGRSNSPLHF. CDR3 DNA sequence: TGCGCCAGCAACCTGGGGCGGTCTAATTCACCCCTCCACTTT.

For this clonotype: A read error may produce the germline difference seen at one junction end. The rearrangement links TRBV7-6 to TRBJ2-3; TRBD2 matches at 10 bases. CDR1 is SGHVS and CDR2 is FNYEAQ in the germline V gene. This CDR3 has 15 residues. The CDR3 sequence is CASSPSGRGTETQYF. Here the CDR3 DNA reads TGTGCCAGCAGCCCAAGCGGGAGGGGCACAGAAACGCAGTATTTT.